This T cell receptor beta chain was sequenced for a study of STAT5B mutations in CD4+ large granular lymphocyte leukemia. Trimming removed 6 bases at V and 4 bases at J, with 13 bases between. This CDR3 has 14 residues. From germline, CDR1 is SGHRS and CDR2 YFSETQ. Notes on the study in general: TRBV06-family usage was enriched in top patient clones (8/27) versus controls (2/35).

Remarks on this clone: Its target is not known.

In the original processing: Productive clonotypes were detectable down to 2.59 x 10-5 frequency. Profiled with immunoSEQ multiplex PCR; TCRdb holds only in-frame clones, not every one. The V and J calls and clone size are taken from that table; D and trimming were inferred from the DNA. The sample yields 35,000 to 45,000 clones, around 85% seen once. V and J are TRBV5-1 and TRBJ2-2; D ambiguous. Sequenced input: CD4+ T cells from blood buffy coats. The origin of this receptor is a human donor in good health. The CDR3 here is CASTSRPFTGELFF. CDR3 nucleotides: TGCGCCAGCACCAGCAGGCCGTTCACCGGGGAGCTGTTTTTT. Full variable domain (remainder filled in from reference TRBV5-1 and TRBJ2-2): KAGVTQTPRYLIKTRGQQVTLSCSPISGHRSVSWYQQTPGQGLQFLFEYFSETQRNKGNFPGRFSGRQFSNSRSEMNVSTLELGDSALYLCASTSRPFTGELFFGEGSRLTVL.